Listed below are T cell receptor beta chains from one sample, sequenced in a study of blood T cells in healthy people across ages. TCRdb recomputed calls from the 5' RACE reads with MiXCR, one row per CDR3 protein. The sample shows around 1,000,000 distinct CDR3 sequences, about 25% of them seen only once. This same sample was also part of a study on T cells of mothers and their children.

The sample comprised blood. Receptor source: a girl aged 2 to 10 in good health. CDR3s leave out the opening cysteine and the closing phenylalanine or tryptophan. Each record gives: J gene, V gene, CDR3 protein.

TRBJ2-1,TRBV7-2,ASSLGGINEQL
TRBJ2-7,TRBV7-2,ASSAGDNSYEQY
-,TRBV24-1,ATSDYPGWNEQF
TRBJ1-6,TRBV6-1,ASSPDLGQGIPPLH
TRBJ2-5,TRBV21-1,ASSKARERGRQETQY
TRBJ2-5,TRBV7-9,ASSSQLAGEQETQY
TRBJ2-1,TRBV13,ASSPPTALEQF
TRBJ2-1,TRBV20-1,SAEVSYNEQF
-,TRBV11-2,ASSLDRHDEQF
TRBJ1-2,TRBV10-3,ATRGPGADYGYT
TRBJ2-2,TRBV7-2,ASSLEGSNTGELF
TRBJ2-3,TRBV27,ASGPHTDTQY
TRBJ2-2,TRBV27,ASRPSGLAADGELF
TRBJ1-1,TRBV29-1,SVVQGISTEAF
TRBJ2-7,TRBV5-1,ASSLASGQYYEQY
TRBJ2-5,TRBV7-2,ASSQRRGGGQETQY
-,TRBV4-1,ASSQESLRYYEQY
TRBJ2-7,TRBV5-1,ASSLVSFYGQY
TRBJ2-5,TRBV4-2,ASSIPGTTYEEQY
TRBJ1-1,TRBV7-9,ASSSDGDEAF
TRBJ2-1,TRBV9,ASSVGYRYNEQF
TRBJ2-5,TRBV5-1,ASSSGRLAGETQY
TRBJ1-5,TRBV28,ASTQQGLNQPQH
TRBJ2-7,TRBV12-5,ASGLISRFYEQY
TRBJ2-3,TRBV7-2,ASSVTGGQRDTQY
TRBJ2-1,TRBV5-1,ASSSLAGGENEQF
TRBJ2-1,TRBV27,ASSPPWGEQF
TRBJ1-3,TRBV7-9,ASSQRVDTIY
TRBJ2-1,TRBV29-1,SVPSRRSSYNEQF
TRBJ2-3,TRBV27,ASSFLGQGADTQY
TRBJ2-7,TRBV27,AGSLYLAENSYEQY
TRBJ2-5,TRBV29-1,SVPSGNRETQY
TRBJ1-5,TRBV4-2,ASSYAGQQNQLQH
TRBJ2-7,TRBV7-4,ASSLAHRDPGSYEQY
TRBJ2-1,TRBV20-1,SASRTNSNEQF
TRBJ2-7,TRBV6-5,ASSYGTSGSEQY
-,TRBV14,ASSGVYNEQF
TRBJ2-7,TRBV10-3,AISDERSYEQY
-,TRBV7-9,ASSSWDRTDQSEQY
-,TRBV12-3/TRBV12-4,ASEGSGGASEQF
TRBJ2-7,TRBV12-3/TRBV12-4,ASSLGGPREQY
TRBJ1-4,TRBV7-9,ASSLEALWLGQGNEKLF
-,TRBV3-1,ASSQIWANEQF
TRBJ2-5,TRBV12-3/TRBV12-4,ASSFPWDRETQY
TRBJ1-1,TRBV20-1,SATPTGLNTEAF
TRBJ2-5,TRBV3-1,ASSQSSQETQY
TRBJ1-1,TRBV24-1,ATSDDRTILGAF
TRBJ1-4,TRBV10-3,ATGAGPTGRPNEKLF
-,TRBV10-3,AIRGDGGETQY
TRBJ2-5,TRBV29-1,SSEGSQETQY
TRBJ2-7,TRBV13,ASSQQGQSYSYEQY
TRBJ1-4,TRBV5-1,ASSLVSTDEKLF
TRBJ2-5,TRBV27,ASSPGGWGETQY